These T cell receptor beta chains were read from a single sample in a study of blood T cell repertoires in COVID-19. Sequenced by immunoSEQ multiplex PCR; TCRdb stores in-frame clones only, minus some. The sample carries 650,000 to 800,000 clones, 85% to 90% recorded once. Sequenced material: peripheral blood. These receptor sequences come from a woman aged 18-30 years with acute or convalescent COVID-19. CDR3s include the opening cysteine and the closing phenylalanine or tryptophan. Each record gives: D gene, V gene, J gene, clone size, CDR3 protein, CDR3 DNA. D genes are given only for firm matches. Clone size is stated in some rows and not others, as once, few, many or a class when expanded.

.	TRBV27	TRBJ2-5	.	CASSLRGWGGAQETQYF	TGTGCCAGCAGTTTAAGGGGATGGGGCGGGGCCCAAGAGACCCAGTACTTC
.	TRBV5-1	TRBJ1-4	.	CASSLDTGAGNEKLFF	TGCGCCAGCAGCTTGGATACGGGTGCGGGTAATGAAAAACTGTTTTTT
.	TRBV19	TRBJ2-5	.	CASSITAGLQETQYF	TGTGCCAGTAGTATTACGGCGGGCCTACAAGAGACCCAGTACTTC
.	TRBV5-1	TRBJ1-2	.	CASSLKGGGYTF	TGCGCCAGCAGCTTGAAAGGAGGGGGCTACACCTTC
.	TRBV5-1	TRBJ2-5	.	CASSGWGLQETQYF	TGCGCCAGCAGCGGGTGGGGGCTGCAAGAGACCCAGTACTTC
.	TRBV11-2	TRBJ1-2	.	CASSFGRRGFGVSYDYTF	TGTGCCAGCAGTTTTGGGCGGAGGGGTTTTGGGGTTTCCTATGACTACACCTTC
.	TRBV13	TRBJ2-4	.	CASSRTKNIQYF	TGTGCCAGCAGCCGTACCAAAAACATTCAGTACTTC
TRBD1	TRBV5-1	TRBJ2-1	.	CASSPGTGGFLDNEQFF	TGCGCCAGCAGCCCCGGGACAGGGGGCTTTTTGGACAATGAGCAGTTCTTC
TRBD1	TRBV4-3	TRBJ1-2	.	CASSQVMDRAGYTF	TGCGCCAGCAGCCAAGTAATGGACAGGGCTGGCTACACCTTC
.	TRBV7-9	TRBJ2-3	.	CASSLSTGGEFTDTQYF	TGTGCCAGCAGCTTGTCAACAGGAGGGGAATTCACAGATACGCAGTATTTT
TRBD1	TRBV2	TRBJ2-3	.	CASRKTGASTDTQYF	TGTGCCAGCAGAAAAACAGGGGCGTCCACAGATACGCAGTATTTT
TRBD1	TRBV24-1	TRBJ1-2	.	CATSEAGTAYGYTF	TGTGCCACCAGTGAAGCCGGGACAGCCTATGGCTACACCTTC
TRBD1	TRBV4-1	TRBJ1-2	few	CASSQEEQGGWGYTF	TGCGCCAGCAGCCAAGAGGAGCAGGGGGGCTGGGGCTACACCTTC
TRBD1	TRBV5-8	TRBJ1-5	.	CASRIGQGSIQPQHF	TGTGCCAGCAGAATAGGACAGGGGAGTATTCAGCCCCAGCATTTT
TRBD1	TRBV5-1	TRBJ1-1	.	CASSLGGQEPRVGF	TGCGCCAGCAGCTTGGGGGGACAGGAGCCCAGAGTCGGTTTT
.	TRBV4-3	TRBJ2-7	.	CASTGTQYF	TGCGCCAGCACCGGGACACAGTACTTC
TRBD1	TRBV7-9	TRBJ2-7	.	CASSTPGTASYEQYF	TGTGCCAGCAGCACCCCCGGGACAGCCTCCTACGAGCAGTACTTC
.	TRBV3-1/TRBV3-2	TRBJ1-3	.	CASSQVRGRTSGNTIYF	TGTGCCAGCAGCCAAGTTAGAGGCCGAACCTCTGGAAACACCATATATTTT
TRBD1	TRBV28	TRBJ1-3	.	CASRSTERDRANGNTIYF	TGTGCCAGCAGAAGCACAGAAAGGGACAGGGCAAATGGAAACACCATATATTTT
TRBD1	TRBV24-1	TRBJ2-3	.	CATSDRGDRAVDTQYF	TGTGCCACCAGTGACCGCGGGGACAGGGCGGTAGATACGCAGTATTTT
TRBD2	TRBV5-1	TRBJ2-7	.	CASSFLPSSGGSYEQYF	TGCGCCAGCAGTTTCCTCCCATCTAGCGGCGGCTCCTACGAGCAGTACTTC
TRBD1	TRBV18	TRBJ1-5	.	CASSPRQGDQPQHF	TGTGCCAGCTCACCACGACAGGGGGATCAGCCCCAGCATTTT
.	TRBV7-3	TRBJ2-1	.	CASSFGLGNEQFF	TGTGCCAGCAGCTTCGGACTGGGGAATGAGCAGTTCTTC
.	TRBV27	TRBJ1-1	.	CASSPGGGAFF	TGTGCCAGCAGTCCGGGGGGGGGCGCTTTCTTT
.	TRBV10-3	TRBJ1-1	.	CAISESNREGGAFF	TGTGCCATCAGTGAGTCGAACAGGGAGGGGGGAGCTTTCTTT
TRBD1	TRBV5-5	TRBJ2-2	.	CASSLRGQGNTGELFF	TGTGCCAGCAGCTTAAGGGGACAGGGCAACACCGGGGAGCTGTTTTTT
.	TRBV5-8	TRBJ1-1	.	CASSLAGLADMNTEAFF	TGTGCCAGCAGCTTGGCCGGTTTGGCGGACATGAACACTGAAGCTTTCTTT
.	TRBV4-1	TRBJ2-7	few	CASSQGPSYEQYF	TGCGCCAGCAGCCAAGGTCCCAGCTACGAGCAGTACTTC
.	TRBV9	TRBJ1-5	few	CASSVGPGHTNQPQHF	TGTGCCAGCAGCGTGGGGCCCGGACATACCAATCAGCCCCAGCATTTT
.	TRBV6-2/TRBV6-3	TRBJ1-1	.	CASSYLAGWNTEAFF	TGTGCCAGCAGTTACTTGGCAGGATGGAACACTGAAGCTTTCTTT
TRBD1	TRBV6-5	TRBJ1-1	.	CASSSGGNTEAFF	TGTGCCAGCAGTTCAGGGGGGAACACTGAAGCTTTCTTT
.	TRBV6-1	TRBJ1-5	.	CASSDRPQDSNQPQHF	TGTGCCAGCAGTGACAGACCTCAGGACAGTAATCAGCCCCAGCATTTT
.	TRBV14	TRBJ2-2	.	CASSLADSTGELFF	TGTGCCAGCAGCCTGGCAGATTCCACCGGGGAGCTGTTTTTT
TRBD1	TRBV6-2/TRBV6-3	TRBJ1-5	few	CASSYSDRVLGGNQPQHF	TGTGCCAGCAGTTACTCGGACAGGGTGTTGGGGGGCAATCAGCCCCAGCATTTT
TRBD1	TRBV5-5	TRBJ2-2	.	CASSRQGTGELFF	TGTGCCAGCAGCCGACAGGGGACCGGGGAGCTGTTTTTT
.	TRBV6-5	TRBJ1-5	.	CASRDPPRGQPQHF	TGTGCCAGCAGAGACCCTCCCCGAGGCCAGCCCCAGCATTTT
.	TRBV11-3	TRBJ2-1	.	CASSLDPTGLSDEQFF	TGTGCCAGCAGCTTAGATCCGACGGGTCTCTCCGATGAGCAGTTCTTC
TRBD2	TRBV5-1	TRBJ2-1	.	CASSPGTSGGNEQFF	TGCGCCAGCAGCCCCGGGACTAGCGGGGGAAATGAGCAGTTCTTC
.	TRBV30	TRBJ1-3	.	CAWSLTGPGNTIYF	TGTGCCTGGTCTCTGACAGGCCCTGGAAACACCATATATTTT
.	TRBV14	TRBJ1-1	.	CASSETAHTSTEAFF	TGTGCCAGCAGCGAGACAGCCCATACCTCGACTGAAGCTTTCTTT
TRBD2	TRBV19	TRBJ2-3	.	CASSSTGGSDTQYF	TGTGCCAGTAGTTCAACCGGGGGGTCGGATACGCAGTATTTT
.	TRBV21-1	TRBJ2-4	.	CASSPSSKAKNIQYF	TGTGCCAGCAGCCCTTCCTCTAAGGCCAAAAACATTCAGTACTTC
.	TRBV5-1	TRBJ2-7	.	CASSVGLSSYEQYF	TGCGCCAGCAGCGTCGGACTATCCTCCTACGAGCAGTACTTC
TRBD1	TRBV6-5	TRBJ1-1	.	CASNLDRATEAFF	TGTGCCAGCAACCTGGACAGGGCAACTGAAGCTTTCTTT
TRBD1	TRBV29-1	TRBJ2-7	once	CSVAGTDRYYEQYF	TGCAGCGTTGCCGGGACAGACCGCTACTACGAGCAGTACTTC
.	TRBV7-9	TRBJ1-1	.	CASSFRYTEAFF	TGTGCCAGCAGCTTCAGGTACACTGAAGCTTTCTTT
TRBD1	TRBV5-1	TRBJ1-2	.	CASSLIRTGGSYGYTF	TGCGCCAGCAGCTTGATTAGGACAGGGGGCAGTTATGGCTACACCTTC
.	TRBV4-1	TRBJ1-2	.	CASSQAPGGPREGYTF	TGCGCCAGCAGCCAGGCCCCCGGGGGGCCGCGGGAGGGCTACACCTTC
TRBD1	TRBV28	TRBJ2-3	once	CASSLSPPQGADTQYF	TGTGCCAGCAGTCTCTCCCCCCCACAGGGGGCAGATACGCAGTATTTT
.	TRBV5-1	TRBJ1-4	.	CASSESKTSNEKLFF	TGCGCCAGCAGCGAGTCGAAAACCTCTAATGAAAAACTGTTTTTT
.	TRBV12-5	TRBJ1-1	.	CASGFSDTEAFF	TGTGCTAGTGGTTTCAGCGACACTGAAGCTTTCTTT
.	TRBV4-2	TRBJ1-6	.	CASSTSSYNSPLHF	TGTGCCAGCAGCACGAGCTCCTATAATTCACCCCTCCACTTT